This T cell receptor beta chain was profiled in a study of T-cell reconstitution after alpha-beta-depleted transplantation in children. This CDR3 comprises 14 residues. The V end lost 4 bases, the J end lost 5 bases, and 15 bases lay between the germline ends. CDR1 and CDR2 from the germline V gene are SGHRS and YFSETQ. This clonotype appeared a few times. What it binds is not known. General study findings and limits: The high TCRbeta diversity at day 60 in some patients came from surviving recipient T cells and thymic progenitors. Approximately two months post-transplant, alpha-beta T cells reportedly originated from several hundred expanded graft clones. At the one-year point after transplant, T-cell counts and TCRbeta diversity were found to come mostly from T cells that had been newly produced.

TCRbeta library preparation incorporated unique molecular identifiers. TCRdb passed the PCR reads through MiXCR, listing each CDR3 protein once. The data show some 840,000 distinct CDR3 sequences, with about 16% seen just once and about 4.6% held by the top ten. The sequence came from a male patient aged 10 to 17 who had a stem cell transplant for acute lymphoblastic leukemia, so the T cells may come from the graft donor. The source was PBMCs, mostly from graft donor cells, collected 360 days after TCRalphabeta/CD19-depleted stem cell transplant. The chain is built from TRBV5-1 and TRBJ1-1; D gene uncertain. In nucleotides, the CDR3 is TGCGCCAGCAGCATACCGTACGGGAGTACTGAAGCTTTCTTT. Translating gives CASSIPYGSTEAFF.